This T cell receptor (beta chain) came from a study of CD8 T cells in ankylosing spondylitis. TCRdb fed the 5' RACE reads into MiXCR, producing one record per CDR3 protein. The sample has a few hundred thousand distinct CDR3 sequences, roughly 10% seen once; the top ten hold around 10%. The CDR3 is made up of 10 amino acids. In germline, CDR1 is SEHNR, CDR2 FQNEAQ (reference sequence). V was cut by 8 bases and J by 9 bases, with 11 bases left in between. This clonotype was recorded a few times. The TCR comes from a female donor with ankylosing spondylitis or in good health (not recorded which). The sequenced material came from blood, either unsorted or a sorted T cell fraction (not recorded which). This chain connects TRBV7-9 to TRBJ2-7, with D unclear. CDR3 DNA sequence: TGTGCCAGCGCCGGCTCGGCGCAGTACTTC. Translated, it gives CASAGSAQYF.